This T cell receptor beta chain was found in a study of cytomegalovirus exposure and HLA in healthy donors. General study points: Several top significant clusters appeared, in a later analysis, to be linked to common viral pathogens. The study listed around 150 cytomegalovirus-associated TCR beta chains.

This clone was seen a few times. The antigen is unknown. The PCR contained 60 Vbeta and 13 Jbeta primers. Method: immunoSEQ multiplex PCR; TCRdb's copy keeps in-frame clones and lacks some. The sample lists over 130,000 clones; 50% to 75% were seen once. Germline-derived CDR1 and CDR2 are MNHEY and SMNVEV (reference sequence). The ends lost 11 bases at V and 3 bases at J; junction bases unmatched: 12. This CDR3 is 15 amino acids long. The chain uses TRBV27 and TRBJ2-3; 9 bases agree with TRBD2. Sequencing was performed on PBMCs. The receptor was derived from a woman in her sixties or seventies in good health and CMV-seropositive. This CDR3 is CAASAGTSYTDTQYF. The DNA of the CDR3 is TGTGCCGCCTCAGCCGGGACTAGCTATACAGATACGCAGTATTTT.